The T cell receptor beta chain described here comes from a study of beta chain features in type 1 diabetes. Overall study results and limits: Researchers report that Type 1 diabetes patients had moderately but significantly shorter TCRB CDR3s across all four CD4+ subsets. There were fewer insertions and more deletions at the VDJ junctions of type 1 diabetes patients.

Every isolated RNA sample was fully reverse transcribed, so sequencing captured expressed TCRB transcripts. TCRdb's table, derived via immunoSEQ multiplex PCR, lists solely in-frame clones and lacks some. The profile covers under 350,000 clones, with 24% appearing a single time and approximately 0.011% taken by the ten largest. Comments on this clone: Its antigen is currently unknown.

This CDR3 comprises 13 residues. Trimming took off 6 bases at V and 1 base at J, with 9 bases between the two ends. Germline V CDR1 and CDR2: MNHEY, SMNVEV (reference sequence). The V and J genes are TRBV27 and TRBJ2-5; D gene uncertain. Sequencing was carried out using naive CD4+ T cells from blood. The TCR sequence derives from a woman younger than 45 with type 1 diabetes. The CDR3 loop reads CASRTPFQETQYF. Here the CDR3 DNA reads TGTGCCAGCAGGACTCCCTTCCAAGAGACCCAGTACTTC.